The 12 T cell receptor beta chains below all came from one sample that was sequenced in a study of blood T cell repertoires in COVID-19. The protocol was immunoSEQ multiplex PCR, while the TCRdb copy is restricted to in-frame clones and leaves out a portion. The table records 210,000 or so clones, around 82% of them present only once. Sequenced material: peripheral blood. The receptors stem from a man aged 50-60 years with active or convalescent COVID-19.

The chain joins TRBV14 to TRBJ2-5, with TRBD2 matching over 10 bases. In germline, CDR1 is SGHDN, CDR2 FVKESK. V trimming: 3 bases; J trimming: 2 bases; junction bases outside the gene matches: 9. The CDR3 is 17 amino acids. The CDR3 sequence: CASSHPGAGLAQETQYF. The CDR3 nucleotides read TGTGCCAGCAGCCACCCTGGGGCGGGACTAGCGCAAGAGACCCAGTACTTC. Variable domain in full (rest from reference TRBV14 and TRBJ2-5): EAGVTQFPSHSVIEKGQTVTLRCDPISGHDNLYWYRRVMGKEIKFLLHFVKESKQDESGMPNNRFLAERTGGTYSTLKVQPAELEDSGVYFCASSHPGAGLAQETQYFGPGTRLLVL.

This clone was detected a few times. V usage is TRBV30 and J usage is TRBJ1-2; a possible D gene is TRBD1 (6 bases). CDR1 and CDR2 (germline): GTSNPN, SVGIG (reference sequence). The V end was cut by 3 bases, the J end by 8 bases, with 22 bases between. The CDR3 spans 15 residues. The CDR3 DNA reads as TGTGCCTGGAGGCAGGTCAGGGGCGCTTCGGACGGCTACACCTTC. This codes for CAWRQVRGASDGYTF.

This CDR3 is CASSSPPGGKDTQYF. The CDR3 coding sequence is TGTGCCAGCAGCTCCCCCCCGGGGGGGAAGGATACGCAGTATTTT. V usage is TRBV7-2 and J usage is TRBJ2-3, with 8 bases lining up with TRBD2. CDR1 is SGHTA, CDR2 FQGNSA, per germline. The length of the CDR3 is 15 residues. Germline trimming cut 4 bases from V and 6 bases from J; bases unmatched to any gene: 9.

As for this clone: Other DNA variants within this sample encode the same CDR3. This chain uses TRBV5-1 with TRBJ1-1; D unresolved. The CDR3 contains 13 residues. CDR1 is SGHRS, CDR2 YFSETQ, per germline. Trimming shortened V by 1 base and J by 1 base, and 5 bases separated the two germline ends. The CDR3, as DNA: TGCGCCAGCAGCTTGACGGGGAACACTGAAGCTTTCTTT. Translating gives CASSLTGNTEAFF. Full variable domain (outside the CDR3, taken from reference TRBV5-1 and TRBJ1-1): KAGVTQTPRYLIKTRGQQVTLSCSPISGHRSVSWYQQTPGQGLQFLFEYFSETQRNKGNFPGRFSGRQFSNSRSEMNVSTLELGDSALYLCASSLTGNTEAFFGQGTRLTVV.

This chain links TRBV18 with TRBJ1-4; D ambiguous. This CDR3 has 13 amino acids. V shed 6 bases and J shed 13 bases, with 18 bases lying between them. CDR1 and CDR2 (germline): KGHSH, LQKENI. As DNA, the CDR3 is TGTGCCAGCTCCCAAATTAAGGACTTAGGACTGTTTTTT. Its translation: CASSQIKDLGLFF.

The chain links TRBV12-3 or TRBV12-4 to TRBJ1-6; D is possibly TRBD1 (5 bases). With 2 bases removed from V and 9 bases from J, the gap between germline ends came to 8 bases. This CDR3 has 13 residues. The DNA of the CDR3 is TGTGCCAGCAGTTTAAGGGGTAGTTCACCCCTCCACTTT. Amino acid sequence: CASSLRGSSPLHF.

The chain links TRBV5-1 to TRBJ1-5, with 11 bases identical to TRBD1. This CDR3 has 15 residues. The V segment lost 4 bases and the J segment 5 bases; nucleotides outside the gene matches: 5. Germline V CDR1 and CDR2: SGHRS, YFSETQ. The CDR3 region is CASSIGQGAHQPQHF. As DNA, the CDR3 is TGCGCCAGCAGCATCGGACAGGGGGCACATCAGCCCCAGCATTTT.

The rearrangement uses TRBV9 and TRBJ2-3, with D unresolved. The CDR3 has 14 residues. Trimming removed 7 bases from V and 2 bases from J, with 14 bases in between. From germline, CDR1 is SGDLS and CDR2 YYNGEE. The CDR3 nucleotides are TGTGCCAGCCAAACAGCCACCTACACAGATACGCAGTATTTT. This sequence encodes CASQTATYTDTQYF.

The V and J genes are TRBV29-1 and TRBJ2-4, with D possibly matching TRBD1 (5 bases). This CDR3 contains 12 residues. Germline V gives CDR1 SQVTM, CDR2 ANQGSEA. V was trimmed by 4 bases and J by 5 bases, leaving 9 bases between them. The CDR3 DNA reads TGCAGCGTTGGTAGGGGCGAAAACATTCAGTACTTC. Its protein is CSVGRGENIQYF. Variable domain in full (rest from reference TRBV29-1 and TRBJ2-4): SAVISQKPSRDICQRGTSLTIQCQVDSQVTMMFWYRQQPGQSLTLIATANQGSEATYESGFVIDKFPISRPNLTFSTLTVSNMSPEDSSIYLCSVGRGENIQYFGAGTRLSVL.

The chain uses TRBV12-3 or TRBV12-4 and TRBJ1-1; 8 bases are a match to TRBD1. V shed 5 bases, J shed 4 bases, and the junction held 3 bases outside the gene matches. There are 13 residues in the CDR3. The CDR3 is CASSHDRGTEAFF. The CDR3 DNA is TGTGCCAGCAGTCACGACAGGGGCACTGAAGCTTTCTTT.

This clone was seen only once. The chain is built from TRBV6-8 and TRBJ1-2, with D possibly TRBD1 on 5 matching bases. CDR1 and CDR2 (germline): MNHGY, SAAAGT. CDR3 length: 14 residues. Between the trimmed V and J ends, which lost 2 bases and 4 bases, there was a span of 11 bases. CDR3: CASSYLAGPYGYTF. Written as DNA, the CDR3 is TGTGCCAGCAGTTACCTGGCAGGGCCCTATGGCTACACCTTC.

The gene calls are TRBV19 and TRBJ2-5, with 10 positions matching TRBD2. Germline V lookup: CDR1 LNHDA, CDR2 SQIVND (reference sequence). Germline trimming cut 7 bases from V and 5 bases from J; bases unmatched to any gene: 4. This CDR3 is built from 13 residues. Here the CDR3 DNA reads TGTGCCAGTAAAGCGGGGGGGCGTGAGACCCAGTACTTC. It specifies CASKAGGRETQYF.